This T cell receptor (beta chain) was captured in a study of T cells after yellow fever vaccination. Germline CDR1 is MNHNS and CDR2 is SASEGT. V dropped 7 bases and J dropped 4; count of bases not matched to a gene: 16. There are 16 residues in the CDR3. TCRdb re-derived calls from the 5' RACE reads in MiXCR, one entry per CDR3 protein. The table lists 500,000 to 700,000 distinct CDR3 sequences, approximately 21% of them singletons, with 14% in the top ten. Sequencing was performed on PBMCs, taken 15 days after the yellow fever booster vaccination. The clonotype comes from a man younger than 40 who received the YFV17D yellow fever vaccine. The chain employs TRBV6-1 and TRBJ2-7, with TRBD2 matching over 7 bases. For the CDR3, the DNA is TGTGCCAGCACCCCCCGGGGGAGGGAGCGGGGTTACGAGCAGTACTTC. Translated, it gives CASTPRGRERGYEQYF.